The 12 T cell receptor beta chains presented below share a single source sample, sequenced in a study of low-dose radiotherapy and immunotherapy resistance in tumors. TRAV- and TRBV-specific primers, spanning alpha and beta chains, primed first-strand cDNA. Using a constant-region primer together with a V-primer adapter, TCRs were subjected to 15 to 25 PCR cycles of amplification. TCRdb redid the calling of the reads with MiXCR, one entry per CDR3 protein. The data contain 17,000 or so distinct CDR3 sequences, less than 85% of them singletons. The receptors shown here come from a human donor with advanced metastatic prostate, ovarian, gallbladder or colorectal cancer (not recorded which). This table probably holds off-target reads from a library built for another chain.

This clonotype was seen only a few times. The rearrangement uses TRBV28 and TRBJ2-1; D might be TRBD1 (6 bases). The CDR3 is 16 residues long. The germline CDR1 and CDR2 sequences are MDHEN and SYDVKM. The V end lost 5 bases, the J end lost 0 bases, and 14 bases lay between the germline ends. The CDR3 sequence is CASSVTGPSSYNEQFF. The CDR3 region has the DNA TGTGCCAGCAGTGTCACAGGGCCTAGCTCCTACAATGAGCAGTTCTTC. The whole variable domain, filled in from reference TRBV28 and TRBJ2-1, reads DVKVTQSSRYLVKRTGEKVFLECVQDMDHENMFWYRQDPGLGLRLIYFSYDVKMKEKGDIPEGYSVSREKKERFSLILESASTNQTSMYLCASSVTGPSSYNEQFFGPGTRLTVL.

The V and J genes are TRBV28 and TRBJ1-2; no firm D call. Trimming stripped 2 bases from V and 10 bases from J, with 17 bases between. The CDR3 loop spans 14 amino acids. The germline V gene encodes CDR1 MDHEN and CDR2 SYDVKM. CDR3 residues: CASSLSSRLGDYTF. The CDR3 nucleotides read TGTGCCAGCAGTTTAAGTTCACGGCTCGGCGACTACACCTTC.

The rearrangement links TRBV24-1 to TRBJ2-3; D is ambiguous. Germline V gene lookup returns CDR1 KGHDR and CDR2 SFDVKD. V lost 1 base, J lost 2 bases, and 15 bases lay in between. The CDR3 is made up of 17 amino acids. CDR3 protein: CATSDLGGYPTTDTQYF. CDR3 DNA sequence: TGTGCCACCAGTGATTTAGGTGGCTATCCTACCACAGATACGCAGTATTTT.

This clonotype has a handful of counts. This chain links TRBV9 with TRBJ2-3; a weak D match, TRBD2 (5 bases). With 4 bases removed from V and 4 bases from J, the gap between germline ends came to 13 bases. The CDR3 contains 14 residues. Germline V gene sequence: CDR1 SGDLS, CDR2 YYNGEE. Here the CDR3 DNA reads TGTGCCAGCAGCACCCACGAGGGCCCAGATACGCAGTATTTT. As protein: CASSTHEGPDTQYF.

The rearrangement uses TRBV29-1 and TRBJ2-1; TRBD2 matches 7 bases. Germline CDR1 reads SQVTM; CDR2 reads ANQGSEA. The CDR3 runs to 14 residues. The trim removed 5 bases at V and 9 bases at J, leaving 13 bases unmatched. The CDR3 spells CSVITRRLAGEQFF. As DNA, the CDR3 is TGCAGCGTTATAACCCGACGACTAGCAGGTGAGCAGTTCTTC.

The chain combines TRBV6-6 with TRBJ2-1; D not certain. Between the trimmed V and J ends, which lost 0 bases and 4 bases, there was a span of 7 bases. CDR3 length: 14 amino acids. Germline-derived CDR1 and CDR2 are MNHNY and SVGAGI (reference sequence). This CDR3 reads CASSYSRLYNEQFF. CDR3 sequence (DNA): TGTGCCAGCAGTTACTCGCGTCTTTACAATGAGCAGTTCTTC.

V usage is TRBV20-1 and J usage is TRBJ2-5, with TRBD1 identical over 12 bases. The CDR3 totals 13 residues. V shed 6 bases, J shed 5 bases, and the junction held 4 bases outside the gene matches. Germline loops: CDR1 DFQATT, CDR2 SNEGSKA (reference sequence). CDR3 nucleotide sequence: TGCAGTGCAGGGACAGGGGGCGTCGAGACCCAGTACTTC. Amino acid sequence: CSAGTGGVETQYF.

The chain joins TRBV6-4 to TRBJ2-1; the match to TRBD1 covers 7 bases. The CDR3 totals 13 residues. Germline values: CDR1 MRHNA, CDR2 SNTAGT. Unmatched junction bases numbered 4, after V lost 6 bases and J lost 5 bases. The CDR3 is CASSRDRNNEQFF. The CDR3 region has the DNA TGTGCCAGCAGCCGGGACAGAAACAATGAGCAGTTCTTC.

This sequence joins TRBV21-1 and TRBJ1-1; the D segment call TRBD1 is taken from the table without a DNA check. TRBV21-1 is a pseudogene locus. This CDR3 has 15 residues. The CDR3 DNA follows: TGTGCCAGCAGCAAAGGGGGACAGGGTCGCACTGAAGCTTTCTTT. It translates to CASSKGGQGRTEAFF.

With respect to this clonotype: Mismatch with germline at one junction end may stem from a read error. J is TRBJ2-7 and V is TRBV28; D is possibly TRBD1 (6 bases). This CDR3 region has 11 residues. Germline CDR1 is MDHEN and CDR2 is SYDVKM. In nucleotides, the CDR3 is TGTGCCAGCAGCAGGGGCTACGGGCAGTACTTC. Translation: CASSRGYGQYF.

This clonotype has only one observation. The chain couples TRBV6-2 or TRBV6-3 to TRBJ2-1; D is possibly TRBD2 (5 bases). This CDR3 has 12 residues. The germline V gene has CDR1 MNHEY and CDR2 SVGEGT. V lost 6 bases and J 12 bases, leaving 15 bases between the germline ends. The CDR3 coding sequence is TGTGCCAGCAGACCTTCGACGGCGGGGCAGTTCTTC. Amino acid sequence: CASRPSTAGQFF.

The chain joins TRBV12-3 or TRBV12-4 to TRBJ2-1; D might be TRBD1 or TRBD2, each matching 6 bases. Trimming shortened V by 3 bases and J by 2 bases, and 11 bases separated the two germline ends. The CDR3 has 15 residues. CDR3 DNA: TGTGCCAGCAGTTTCGGGGGCCCGCCCTACAATGAGCAGTTCTTC. Amino acid sequence: CASSFGGPPYNEQFF.